These 31 T cell receptor beta chains share one sample of origin, sequenced in a study of blood T cell repertoires in COVID-19. Repertoires were generated with immunoSEQ multiplex PCR, while TCRdb's copy carries only in-frame clones and drops some. Of 95,000 to 110,000 clones in the sample, 87% were seen once. Sequences were obtained from peripheral blood. The receptor set was obtained from a human donor in a cohort sampled during active COVID-19.

The chain links TRBV6-6 to TRBJ2-6, with D unclear. Germline CDR1 and CDR2: MNHNY and SVGAGI (reference sequence). The CDR3 loop spans 15 amino acids. V was cut by 2 bases and J by 1 base, with 6 bases left in between. CDR3 nucleotides: TGTGCCAGCAGTTACGGCGGTTCTGGGGCCAACGTCCTGACTTTC. Its protein product is CASSYGGSGANVLTF.

CDR3 bases: TGTGCCAGCAGTTCTACAGGATCCGGTTCACCCCTCCACTTT. Protein product: CASSSTGSGSPLHF. V usage is TRBV28 and J usage is TRBJ1-6, with a weak D call TRBD1 (5 bases). The length of the CDR3 is 14 residues. V lost 4 bases and J lost 9, with 13 bases in between. Germline values: CDR1 MDHEN, CDR2 SYDVKM.

The chain carries TRBV4-2 and TRBJ2-1, with TRBD2 matching over 8 bases. Germline V gene lookup returns CDR1 LGHNA and CDR2 YNFKEQ. V lost 1 base to trimming and J lost 7 bases; unmatched junction nucleotides: 18. The CDR3 extends over 19 amino acids. The CDR3 bases are TGTGCCAGCAGCCAAGCAAGTGCTTGGGGGACTAGAAATGTGAATGAGCAGTTCTTC. It encodes CASSQASAWGTRNVNEQFF.

This clone has only one observation. This chain connects TRBV4-1 to TRBJ2-3; 9 bases match TRBD1. The CDR3 runs 14 residues. Germline assignment: CDR1 MGHRA and CDR2 YSYEKL. After removal of 4 bases from V and 6 bases from J, the junction contained 5 bases not matched to a gene. Here the CDR3 DNA reads TGCGCCAGCAGCCTGGACAGGGGCGGGGATACGCAGTATTTT. It codes for CASSLDRGGDTQYF.

The chain couples TRBV12-3 or TRBV12-4 to TRBJ2-3; 7 bases map to TRBD2. V lost 5 bases and J lost 7; bases outside the gene matches: 6. This CDR3 spans 13 amino acids. CDR3 loop: CASSPGTTHTQYF. The CDR3 DNA follows: TGTGCCAGCAGTCCTGGGACTACACATACGCAGTATTTT.

This clone was recorded only once. The chain uses TRBV7-9 and TRBJ2-3, with 10 bases aligning to TRBD2. Germline loops: CDR1 SEHNR, CDR2 FQNEAQ (reference sequence). J lost 0 bases, V lost 1 base, and 4 bases had no gene match. CDR3 length: 17 residues. The CDR3 here is CASSLDVTSGSTDTQYF. As DNA, the CDR3 is TGTGCCAGCAGCTTAGATGTGACTAGCGGGAGCACAGATACGCAGTATTTT.

V and J are TRBV6-5 and TRBJ2-7, with D hard to call. The germline gives CDR1 MNHEY, CDR2 SVGAGI. There are 14 residues in the CDR3. Trimming stripped 0 bases from V and 3 bases from J, with 9 bases between. The CDR3 DNA follows: TGTGCCAGCAGTTACTCCGACACATACTACGAGCAGTACTTC. Translation: CASSYSDTYYEQYF.

The rearrangement joins TRBV5-1 to TRBJ2-7; D uncertain. This CDR3 region has 15 residues. Germline loops: CDR1 SGHRS, CDR2 YFSETQ. V shed 3 bases and J shed 2 bases, with 15 bases lying between them. DNA for the CDR3: TGCGCCAGCAGCTCCCCCTACCAAAACGCCTACGAGCAGTACTTC. As protein: CASSSPYQNAYEQYF.

This clone was found a few times. The V gene is TRBV6-5, the J gene TRBJ1-6; 8 bases map to TRBD1. The CDR3 totals 13 residues. Germline CDR1 MNHEY, CDR2 SVGAGI. V gave up 6 bases and J gave up 10 bases; unmatched junction bases: 5. This CDR3 is CASRAGGRSPLHF. CDR3 nucleotide sequence: TGTGCCAGCAGGGCAGGGGGCAGATCACCCCTCCACTTT.

The V and J genes are TRBV27 and TRBJ1-2; tentatively, D is TRBD1 (6 bases). Germline V lookup: CDR1 MNHEY, CDR2 SMNVEV (reference sequence). This CDR3 spans 14 amino acids. Trimming took 6 bases from V and 6 from J, leaving 17 bases between them. CDR3 residues: CASRASGTTHGYTF. DNA for the CDR3: TGTGCCAGCAGGGCCTCCGGGACAACGCATGGCTACACCTTC.

J is TRBJ1-3 and V is TRBV5-1, with D uncertain. Trimming left V 4 bases short and J 0 bases short, with 14 bases between. This CDR3 has 16 residues. Germline lookup yields CDR1 SGHRS and CDR2 YFSETQ. The DNA for the CDR3 is TGCGCCAGCAGCCCAGGCTCGGTCTCCTCTGGAAACACCATATATTTT. This encodes CASSPGSVSSGNTIYF.

V gene TRBV28 combines with J gene TRBJ2-5, with 9 positions matching TRBD2. J gave up 5 bases and V 4 bases, and 8 bases lay outside the gene matches. The CDR3 loop spans 15 amino acids. Germline CDR1 reads MDHEN; CDR2 reads SYDVKM. This CDR3 reads CASSSASGERETQYF. In nucleotides, the CDR3 is TGTGCCAGCAGTTCGGCTAGCGGGGAACGGGAGACCCAGTACTTC.

The chain uses TRBV5-8 and TRBJ2-7, with D possibly matching TRBD2 (5 bases). V was trimmed by 2 bases and J by 5 bases, leaving 14 bases between them. The CDR3 runs 14 residues. Germline values: CDR1 SGHTS, CDR2 YDEGEE. The CDR3 DNA follows: TGTGCCAGCAGCTTAGTAGGGAGCGTCGACGAGCAGTACTTC. As protein: CASSLVGSVDEQYF.

This clone was counted a few times. The J gene is TRBJ2-7, the V gene TRBV7-3, with 9 bases fitting TRBD2. Germline V gene data show CDR1 as SGHTA and CDR2 as FQGTGA. The CDR3 is 16 amino acids. V lost 3 bases and J lost 7; bases outside the gene matches: 13. The chain's CDR3 is CASSFSGTSPTVEQYF. CDR3 in DNA: TGTGCCAGCAGCTTTTCGGGGACTAGCCCCACCGTTGAGCAGTACTTC.

The chain joins TRBV7-9 to TRBJ2-7; 9 nucleotides line up with TRBD2. The CDR3 length is 16 residues. J was trimmed by 4 bases and V by 3 bases; bases with no gene match: 10. The germline CDR1 and CDR2 sequences are SEHNR and FQNEAQ (reference sequence). The CDR3 sequence: CASSFLPREGEYEQYF. CDR3 in DNA: TGTGCCAGCAGCTTCCTCCCGCGGGAGGGTGAGTACGAGCAGTACTTC.

This clone appeared many times. The rearrangement uses TRBV5-5 and TRBJ2-3, with 8 bases identical to TRBD1. Germline V gene data show CDR1 as SGHKS and CDR2 as YYEKEE (reference sequence). CDR3 length: 14 residues. V lost 0 bases and J lost 6; bases outside the gene matches: 3. The CDR3 DNA is TGTGCCAGCAGCTTGGGGGGACAGGCCGATACGCAGTATTTT. This translates into CASSLGGQADTQYF.

The V call is TRBV5-1, the J call TRBJ2-3; 12 positions agree with TRBD1. The CDR3 has 20 residues. Trimming at V came to 0 bases and at J to 4 bases, leaving 15 bases not matched to a gene. Looked up from germline, CDR1 is SGHRS and CDR2 is YFSETQ. This CDR3 is CASSLAPRDRGRVSADTQYF. Here the CDR3 DNA reads TGCGCCAGCAGCTTGGCCCCCCGGGACAGGGGGCGCGTCAGCGCAGATACGCAGTATTTT.

The chain couples TRBV27 to TRBJ2-5, with TRBD2 matching over 12 bases. The CDR3 is 15 amino acids. Germline CDR1 reads MNHEY; CDR2 reads SMNVEV (reference sequence). The ends lost 7 bases at V and 1 base at J; junction bases unmatched: 4. For the CDR3, the DNA is TGTGCCAGCACCGAACTAGCGGGGGGCCAAGAGACCCAGTACTTC. It codes for CASTELAGGQETQYF.

V is TRBV29-1 and J is TRBJ2-7; 8 positions match TRBD1. Trimming removed 4 bases from V and 4 bases from J; junction bases left unmatched: 6. Germline CDR1 and CDR2: SQVTM and ANQGSEA. The CDR3 runs to 13 residues. In DNA, the CDR3 is TGCAGCGTTGGACAGGGGATTTGGTACGAGCAGTACTTC. This translates into CSVGQGIWYEQYF.

CDR3 in DNA: TGTGCCAGCAGCTTAGGGGCGGGGGGCGAGACCCAGTACTTC. Its translation is CASSLGAGGETQYF. V usage is TRBV7-9 and J usage is TRBJ2-5, with 8 bases matching TRBD2. V gave up 1 base and J gave up 5 bases; unmatched junction bases: 3. CDR3 length: 14 residues. Germline CDR1 SEHNR, CDR2 FQNEAQ (reference sequence).

V gene TRBV9 combines with J gene TRBJ1-6, with 7 bases that match TRBD1. CDR3 length equals 18 residues. Looked up from germline, CDR1 is SGDLS and CDR2 is YYNGEE. V lost 3 bases to trimming and J lost 0 bases; unmatched junction nucleotides: 9. As DNA, the CDR3 is TGTGCCAGCAGCGCCCAACCGGACAGGAGCTCCTATAATTCACCCCTCCACTTT. Translation gives CASSAQPDRSSYNSPLHF.

This chain connects TRBV5-6 to TRBJ2-3; possibly TRBD2 for D (6 bases). With 5 bases removed from V and 1 base from J, the gap between germline ends came to 8 bases. Germline CDR1 reads SGHDT; CDR2 reads YYEEEE. The CDR3 loop spans 13 amino acids. CDR3 coding DNA: TGTGCCAGCAGGTGGGGGGGCACAGATACGCAGTATTTT. Translating it yields CASRWGGTDTQYF.

V and J are TRBV11-2 and TRBJ2-7, with D possibly TRBD2 on 6 matching bases. CDR1 and CDR2 from the germline V gene are SGHAT and FQNNGV. V lost 0 bases and J 6 bases, leaving 9 bases between the germline ends. This CDR3 has 13 residues. The CDR3 region is CASSLDREVEQYF. The DNA of the CDR3 is TGTGCCAGCAGCTTAGACAGGGAGGTCGAGCAGTACTTC.

The chain employs TRBV7-2 and TRBJ2-5, with 14 bases aligning to TRBD2. Germline V gene data show CDR1 as SGHTA and CDR2 as FQGNSA. The CDR3 runs to 19 residues. After removal of 3 bases from V and 0 bases from J, the junction contained 9 bases not matched to a gene. The CDR3 loop is CASSFGWTSGGMYQETQYF. The CDR3 region has the DNA TGTGCCAGCAGCTTCGGATGGACTAGCGGGGGGATGTACCAAGAGACCCAGTACTTC.

The CDR3 DNA reads as TGTGCCAGCAGCCAAGATTGGGGGCGCTCAGATACGCAGTATTTT. This codes for CASSQDWGRSDTQYF. The chain links TRBV14 to TRBJ2-3; tentatively, D is TRBD1 (6 bases). Germline CDR1 reads SGHDN; CDR2 reads FVKESK. V dropped 0 bases and J dropped 4 bases, with 11 bases sitting between them. The CDR3 covers 15 residues. The full variable domain, completed using reference TRBV14 and TRBJ2-3, is EAGVTQFPSHSVIEKGQTVTLRCDPISGHDNLYWYRRVMGKEIKFLLHFVKESKQDESGMPNNRFLAERTGGTYSTLKVQPAELEDSGVYFCASSQDWGRSDTQYFGPGTRLTVL.

The chain recombines TRBV4-1 with TRBJ2-2, with TRBD2 matching over 10 bases. CDR1 is MGHRA, CDR2 YSYEKL, per germline. There are 17 residues in the CDR3. J lost 5 bases, V lost 4 bases, and 10 bases had no gene match. The CDR3 bases are TGCGCCAGCAGCCGCAGGGGTTCAGCGGGGGGGACCGGGGAGCTGTTTTTT. This codes for CASSRRGSAGGTGELFF.

The gene calls are TRBV19 and TRBJ2-1; D is unresolved. This CDR3 is built from 14 residues. Looked up from germline, CDR1 is LNHDA and CDR2 is SQIVND (reference sequence). V was cut by 7 bases and J by 0 bases, with 10 bases left in between. The CDR3 region is CASNPQISYNEQFF. DNA of the CDR3: TGTGCCAGTAACCCCCAGATCTCCTACAATGAGCAGTTCTTC.

This clone was counted a few times. This chain connects TRBV5-1 to TRBJ2-3, with D perhaps matching TRBD2 (7 bases). The CDR3 has 16 residues. The ends were cut back, 4 bases at V and 3 bases at J, with 18 bases in the middle. CDR1 and CDR2 (germline): SGHRS, YFSETQ. CDR3 nucleotides: TGCGCCAGCAGCCAACAGGGCGGGAGAGAGACAGATACGCAGTATTTT. Translation: CASSQQGGRETDTQYF. The variable domain in full, completed from reference TRBV5-1 and TRBJ2-3, reads KAGVTQTPRYLIKTRGQQVTLSCSPISGHRSVSWYQQTPGQGLQFLFEYFSETQRNKGNFPGRFSGRQFSNSRSEMNVSTLELGDSALYLCASSQQGGRETDTQYFGPGTRLTVL.

The chain carries TRBV6-1 and TRBJ1-4, with D tentatively TRBD1 (5 bases). Trimming shortened V by 3 bases and J by 8 bases, and 10 bases separated the two germline ends. The CDR3 covers 13 residues. Per the germline V gene, CDR1 is MNHNS and CDR2 is SASEGT. CDR3 bases: TGTGCCAGCAGTGAGTGGGGCGGCGAAAAACTGTTTTTT. It translates to CASSEWGGEKLFF.

J is TRBJ2-2 and V is TRBV28; a possible D gene is TRBD1 (5 bases). Trimming took off 6 bases at V and 6 bases at J, with 11 bases between the two ends. CDR3 length: 13 residues. CDR1 MDHEN and CDR2 SYDVKM come from the germline V gene. CDR3 sequence: CASRRTTAGELFF. The CDR3 DNA is TGTGCCAGCAGGCGGACAACCGCCGGGGAGCTGTTTTTT.

The V call is TRBV5-1, the J call TRBJ2-1; 7 positions agree with TRBD2. V gave up 0 bases and J gave up 0 bases; unmatched junction bases: 3. Germline V lookup: CDR1 SGHRS, CDR2 YFSETQ. The CDR3 sequence is 16 residues long. Here the CDR3 reads CASSLARGVSYNEQFF. As DNA, the CDR3 is TGCGCCAGCAGCTTGGCACGGGGGGTCTCCTACAATGAGCAGTTCTTC.